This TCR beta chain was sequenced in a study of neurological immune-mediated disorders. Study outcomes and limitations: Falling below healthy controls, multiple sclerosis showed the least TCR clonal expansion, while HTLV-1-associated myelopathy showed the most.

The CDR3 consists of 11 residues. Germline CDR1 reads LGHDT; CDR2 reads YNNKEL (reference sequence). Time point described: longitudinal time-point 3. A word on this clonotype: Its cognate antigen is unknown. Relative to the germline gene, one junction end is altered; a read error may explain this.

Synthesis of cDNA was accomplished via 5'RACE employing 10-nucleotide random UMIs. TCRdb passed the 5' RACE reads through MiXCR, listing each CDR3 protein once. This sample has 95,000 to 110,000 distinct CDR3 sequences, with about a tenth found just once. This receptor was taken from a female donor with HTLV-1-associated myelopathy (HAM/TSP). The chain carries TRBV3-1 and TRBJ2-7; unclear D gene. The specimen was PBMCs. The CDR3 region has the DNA TGTGCCAGCATCCAAGCTTACGAGCAGTACTTC. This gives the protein CASIQAYEQYF.